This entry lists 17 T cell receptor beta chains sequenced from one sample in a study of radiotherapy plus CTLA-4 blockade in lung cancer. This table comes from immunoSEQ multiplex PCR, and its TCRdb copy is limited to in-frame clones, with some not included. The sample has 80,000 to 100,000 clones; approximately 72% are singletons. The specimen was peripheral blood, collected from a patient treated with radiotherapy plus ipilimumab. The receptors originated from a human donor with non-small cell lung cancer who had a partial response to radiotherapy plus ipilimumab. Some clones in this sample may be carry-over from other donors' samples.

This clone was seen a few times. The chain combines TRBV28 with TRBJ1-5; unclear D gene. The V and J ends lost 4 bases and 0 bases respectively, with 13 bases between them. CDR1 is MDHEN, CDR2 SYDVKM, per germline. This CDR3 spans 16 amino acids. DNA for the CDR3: TGTGCCAGCAGTTCAGAAAGAACGGGTAGCAATCAGCCCCAGCATTTT. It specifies CASSSERTGSNQPQHF.

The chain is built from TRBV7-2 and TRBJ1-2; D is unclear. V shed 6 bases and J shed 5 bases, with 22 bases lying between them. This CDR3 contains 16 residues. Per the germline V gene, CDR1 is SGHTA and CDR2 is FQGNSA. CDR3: CASSPEGAGSPYGYTF. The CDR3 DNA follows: TGTGCCAGCAGTCCGGAGGGAGCTGGTAGCCCATATGGCTACACCTTC.

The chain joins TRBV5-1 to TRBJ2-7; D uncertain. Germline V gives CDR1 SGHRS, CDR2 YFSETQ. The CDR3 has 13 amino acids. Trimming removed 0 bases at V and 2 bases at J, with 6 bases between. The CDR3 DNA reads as TGCGCCAGCAGCTTGGAGACTGCCTACGAGCAGTACTTC. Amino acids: CASSLETAYEQYF.

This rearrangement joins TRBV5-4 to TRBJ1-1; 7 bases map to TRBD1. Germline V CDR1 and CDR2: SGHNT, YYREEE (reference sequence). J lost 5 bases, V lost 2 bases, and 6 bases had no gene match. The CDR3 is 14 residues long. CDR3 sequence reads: CASSFRRGETEAFF. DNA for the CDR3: TGTGCCAGCAGCTTTCGCAGGGGGGAGACTGAAGCTTTCTTT.

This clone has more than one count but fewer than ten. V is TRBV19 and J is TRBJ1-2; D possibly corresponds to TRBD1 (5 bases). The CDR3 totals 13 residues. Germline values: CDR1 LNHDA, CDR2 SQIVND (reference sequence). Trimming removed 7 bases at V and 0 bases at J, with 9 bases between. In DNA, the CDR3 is TGTGCCAGTACAAGGGGTGCTAACTATGGCTACACCTTC. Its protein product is CASTRGANYGYTF. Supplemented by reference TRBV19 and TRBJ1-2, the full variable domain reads DGGITQSPKYLFRKEGQNVTLSCEQNLNHDAMYWYRQDPGQGLRLIYYSQIVNDFQKGDIAEGYSVSREKKESFPLTVTSAQKNPTAFYLCASTRGANYGYTFGSGTRLTVV.

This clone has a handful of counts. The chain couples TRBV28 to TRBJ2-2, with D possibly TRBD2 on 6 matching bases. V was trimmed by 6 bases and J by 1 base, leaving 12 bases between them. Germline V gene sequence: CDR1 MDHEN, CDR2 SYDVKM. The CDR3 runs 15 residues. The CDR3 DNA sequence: TGTGCCAGCAGGAGGCCAGCGGGGAACACCGGGGAGCTGTTTTTT. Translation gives CASRRPAGNTGELFF.

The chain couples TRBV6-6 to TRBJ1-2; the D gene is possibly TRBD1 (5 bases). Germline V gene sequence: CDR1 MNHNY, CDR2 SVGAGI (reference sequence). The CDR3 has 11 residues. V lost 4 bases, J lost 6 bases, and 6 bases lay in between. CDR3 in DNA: TGTGCCAGCAGTTGGGGCCATGGCTACACCTTC. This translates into CASSWGHGYTF.

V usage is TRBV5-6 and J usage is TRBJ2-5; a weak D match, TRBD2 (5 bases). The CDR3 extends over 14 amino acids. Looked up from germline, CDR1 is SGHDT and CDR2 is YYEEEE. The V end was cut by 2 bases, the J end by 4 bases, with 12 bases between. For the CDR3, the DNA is TGTGCCAGCAGCTTCCCAGGCGAGGGAGAGACCCAGTACTTC. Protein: CASSFPGEGETQYF.

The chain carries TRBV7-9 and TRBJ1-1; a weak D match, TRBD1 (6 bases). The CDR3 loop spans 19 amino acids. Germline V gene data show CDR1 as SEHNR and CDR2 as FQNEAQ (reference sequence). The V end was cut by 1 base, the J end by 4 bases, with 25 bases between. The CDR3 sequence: CASSLVSSTGFGGGTEAFF. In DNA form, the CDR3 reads TGTGCCAGCAGCTTAGTCTCGTCTACAGGGTTCGGGGGGGGCACTGAAGCTTTCTTT.

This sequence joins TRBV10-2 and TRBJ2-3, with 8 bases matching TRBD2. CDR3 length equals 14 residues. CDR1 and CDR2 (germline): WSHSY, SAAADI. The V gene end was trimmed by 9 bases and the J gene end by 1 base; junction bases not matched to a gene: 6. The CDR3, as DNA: TGCGCCAGTAAAACTAGCGGTGGCACAGATACGCAGTATTTT. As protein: CASKTSGGTDTQYF.

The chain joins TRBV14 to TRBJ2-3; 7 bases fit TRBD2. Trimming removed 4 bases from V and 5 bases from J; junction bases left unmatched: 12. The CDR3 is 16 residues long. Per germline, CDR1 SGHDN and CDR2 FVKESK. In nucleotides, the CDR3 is TGTGCCAGCAGCCTGTCTACGGGAGGCGGGGTAGATACGCAGTATTTT. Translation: CASSLSTGGGVDTQYF.

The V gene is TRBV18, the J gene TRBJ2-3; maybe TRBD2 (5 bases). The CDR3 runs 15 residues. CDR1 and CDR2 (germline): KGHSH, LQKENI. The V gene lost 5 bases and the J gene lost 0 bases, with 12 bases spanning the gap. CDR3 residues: CASSGQSGSTDTQYF. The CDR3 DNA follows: TGTGCCAGCTCAGGGCAAAGCGGAAGCACAGATACGCAGTATTTT.

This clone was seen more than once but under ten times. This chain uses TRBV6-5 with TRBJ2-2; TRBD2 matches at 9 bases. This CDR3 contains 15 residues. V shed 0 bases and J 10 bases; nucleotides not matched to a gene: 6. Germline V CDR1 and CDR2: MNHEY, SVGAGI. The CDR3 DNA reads TGTGCCAGCAGTTACTCGATGGCTAGCGGGAAGGAGCTGTTTTTT. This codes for CASSYSMASGKELFF.

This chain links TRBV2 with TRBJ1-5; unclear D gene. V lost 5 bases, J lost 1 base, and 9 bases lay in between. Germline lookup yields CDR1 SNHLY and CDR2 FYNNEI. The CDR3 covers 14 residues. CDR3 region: CASSLGQSNQPQHF. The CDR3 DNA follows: TGTGCCAGCAGTTTGGGCCAGAGCAATCAGCCCCAGCATTTT.

The CDR3 nucleotides read TGTGCCAGCAGTCAGTTAGACACGGGGAATTCACCCCTCCACTTT. It codes for CASSQLDTGNSPLHF. The chain recombines TRBV6-5 with TRBJ1-6; the D is unclear. The CDR3 is 15 amino acids. Germline CDR1 MNHEY, CDR2 SVGAGI. V was shortened by 5 bases and J by 7 bases, with 15 bases between the two germline ends.

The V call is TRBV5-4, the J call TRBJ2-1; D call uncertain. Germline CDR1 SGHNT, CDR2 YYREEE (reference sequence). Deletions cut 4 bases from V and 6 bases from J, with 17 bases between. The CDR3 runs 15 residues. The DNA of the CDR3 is TGTGCCAGCAGCCCCGCCCTGGAGACGGTCAATGAGCAGTTCTTC. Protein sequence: CASSPALETVNEQFF. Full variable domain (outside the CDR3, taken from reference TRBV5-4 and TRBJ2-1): ETGVTQSPTHLIKTRGQQVTLRCSSQSGHNTVSWYQQALGQGPQFIFQYYREEENGRGNFPPRFSGLQFPNYSSELNVNALELDDSALYLCASSPALETVNEQFFGPGTRLTVL.

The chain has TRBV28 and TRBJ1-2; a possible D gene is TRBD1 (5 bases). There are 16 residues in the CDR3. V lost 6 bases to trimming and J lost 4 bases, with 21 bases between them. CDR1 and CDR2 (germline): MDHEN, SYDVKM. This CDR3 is CASRPVYRSSRYGYTF. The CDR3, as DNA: TGTGCCAGCAGGCCCGTGTACAGGTCGAGTCGCTATGGCTACACCTTC.